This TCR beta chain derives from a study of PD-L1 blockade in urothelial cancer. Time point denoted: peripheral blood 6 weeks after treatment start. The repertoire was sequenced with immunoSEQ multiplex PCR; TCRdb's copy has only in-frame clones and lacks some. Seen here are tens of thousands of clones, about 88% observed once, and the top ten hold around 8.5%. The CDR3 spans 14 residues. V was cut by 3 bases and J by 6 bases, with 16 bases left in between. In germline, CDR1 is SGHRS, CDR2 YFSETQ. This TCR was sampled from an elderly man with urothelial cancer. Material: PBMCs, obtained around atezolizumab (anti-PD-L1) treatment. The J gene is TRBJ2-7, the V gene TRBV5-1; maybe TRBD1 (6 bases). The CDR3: CASSSGHARGEQYF. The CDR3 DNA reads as TGCGCCAGCAGCTCCGGCCACGCCAGGGGCGAGCAGTACTTC.